The 4 T cell receptor beta chains listed next were all sequenced from one sample in a study of blood T cell repertoires in COVID-19. This table comes from immunoSEQ multiplex PCR, and its TCRdb copy is limited to in-frame clones, with some not included. The data show 250,000 or so clones, roughly 88% seen once. Sample: peripheral blood. The receptors were sampled from a woman aged 25 to 39 with COVID-19, enrolled during active disease.

This chain uses TRBV10-3 with TRBJ2-1; D remains unclear. V was shortened by 6 bases and J by 1 base, with 10 bases between the two germline ends. The CDR3 contains 14 residues. CDR1 and CDR2 (germline): ENHRY, SYGVKD. The CDR3 DNA reads TGTGCCATCAGCCGAGAGATGTCCTACAATGAGCAGTTCTTC. Its protein is CAISREMSYNEQFF.

The J gene is TRBJ1-5, the V gene TRBV19; possible D gene TRBD1, 5 bases. Deletions cut 5 bases from V and 5 bases from J, with 16 bases between. The germline V gene encodes CDR1 LNHDA and CDR2 SQIVND (reference sequence). This CDR3 contains 15 residues. CDR3 sequence: CASSPGGGRDQPQHF. CDR3 sequence (DNA): TGTGCCAGTAGTCCGGGGGGGGGAAGGGATCAGCCCCAGCATTTT.

V and J are TRBV9 and TRBJ2-1; D is perhaps TRBD1 (5 bases). CDR3 length: 15 amino acids. V was cut by 6 bases and J by 10 bases, with 23 bases left in between. Germline CDR1 reads SGDLS; CDR2 reads YYNGEE. The CDR3 bases are TGTGCCAGCACCCTTTCAGGGTTGGGTGAAATGGAGCAGTTCTTC. This encodes CASTLSGLGEMEQFF. The full variable domain, completed using reference TRBV9 and TRBJ2-1, is DSGVTQTPKHLITATGQRVTLRCSPRSGDLSVYWYQQSLDQGLQFLIQYYNGEERAKGNILERFSAQQFPDLHSELNLSSLELGDSALYFCASTLSGLGEMEQFFGPGTRLTVL.

The rearrangement uses TRBV19 and TRBJ1-6, with 7 bases matching TRBD1. Unmatched junction bases numbered 4, after V lost 2 bases and J lost 6 bases. The CDR3 covers 15 residues. Germline V gives CDR1 LNHDA, CDR2 SQIVND (reference sequence). The CDR3 here is CASSINRDSNSPLHF. CDR3 DNA: TGTGCCAGTAGTATAAACCGGGACAGTAATTCACCCCTCCACTTT.